The clone carrying this T cell receptor (beta chain) was found many times. Antigen: not known. V dropped 3 bases and J dropped 0; count of bases not matched to a gene: 5. The CDR3 covers 16 residues. Germline loops: CDR1 LGHNA, CDR2 YNFKEQ. Via MiXCR, TCRdb re-called the reads, giving one row per CDR3 protein. The sample lists more than 250,000 distinct CDR3 sequences, around 15% seen once, with 8.8% in the top ten. This entry is derived from a study of T cell repertoires in cytomegalovirus infection. Across the study: In public TCR beta signatures, there were indications of both CMV infection and matching HLA type. General study results and limits: Cumulative public TCR beta family frequency identified carriers of CMV plus the relevant HLA.

This TCR was recovered from a human donor in good health (CMV status not recorded). Some clones in this sample may be carry-over from other donors' samples. V and J are TRBV4-2 and TRBJ2-3; TRBD2 agrees at 8 bases. The source material was PBMCs. The DNA of the CDR3 is TGTGCCAGCAGCCAGCAAGCTAGCGGGAGCACAGATACGCAGTATTTT. Translated: CASSQQASGSTDTQYF.